These 19 T cell receptor beta chains were sequenced from one sample in a study of CD8+CD57+ T cells in acquired aplastic anemia (dated by TCRdb to between 2017 and 2018). TCRdb names Illumina HiSeq 2000 as the instrument used. Profiling of TCR beta VDJ combinations and CDR3 sequences used genomic DNA as the template. TCRdb reprocessing: public reads trimmed at Q25 with fastp, clones called with MiXCR, in-frame beta chains kept. Identical CDR3 protein sequences are pooled into one entry, listed with their most common genes and DNA. The sample table shows about 290,000 distinct CDR3 sequences, and roughly 59% are seen once. The top ten clonotypes cover under 1.5% of the sample. Patients chosen for sequencing had shown expansion of CD8+CD57+ cells by flow cytometry. The sequenced sample was sorted CD4+, CD8+, or CD8+CD57+ T cells (not recorded which) from PBMCs. The receptors shown here come from a human donor with aplastic anemia.

This sequence joins TRBV2 and TRBJ2-5; TRBD1 or TRBD2 may be the D gene (5 bases each). This CDR3 comprises 15 residues. V shed 7 bases and J shed 5 bases, with 20 bases lying between them. Germline CDR1 and CDR2: SNHLY and FYNNEI. The DNA for the CDR3 is TGTGCCAGCACCCGAGGGGCCTATACTCTGGAGACCCAGTACTTC. This gives the protein CASTRGAYTLETQYF.

The chain carries TRBV20-1 and TRBJ2-1, with 10 bases fitting TRBD2. The trim removed 0 bases at V and 1 base at J, leaving 6 bases unmatched. The CDR3 is 17 residues long. Germline values: CDR1 DFQATT, CDR2 SNEGSKA (reference sequence). The CDR3 DNA reads TGCAGTGCTAGAGATTCTAGCGGGAGAGGGTCCTACAATGAGCAGTTCTTC. Its translation: CSARDSSGRGSYNEQFF.

The CDR3 here is CASSTGMYEQYF. The CDR3 region has the DNA TGCGCCAGCAGTACAGGGATGTACGAGCAGTACTTC. This chain links TRBV10-2 with TRBJ2-7, with a possible D match to TRBD1 (6 bases). Germline V CDR1 and CDR2: WSHSY, SAAADI. V was clipped by 5 bases and J by 4 bases, with 9 bases between them. There are 12 residues in the CDR3.

This clonotype was detected ten times or more. V gene TRBV19 combines with J gene TRBJ1-5; D is possibly TRBD1 (6 bases). The CDR3 is made up of 16 amino acids. The V gene lost 6 bases and the J gene lost 3 bases, with 18 bases spanning the gap. Germline lookup yields CDR1 LNHDA and CDR2 SQIVND (reference sequence). CDR3 bases: TGTGCCAGTAGCAAAGTCCAGGGGTCCCTCAATCAGCCCCAGCATTTT. Amino acids: CASSKVQGSLNQPQHF.

V usage is TRBV5-1 and J usage is TRBJ2-2, with D possibly being TRBD1 (5 bases). This CDR3 is 16 amino acids long. The germline V gene encodes CDR1 SGHRS and CDR2 YFSETQ. Trimming stripped 4 bases from V and 6 bases from J, with 19 bases between. The CDR3: CASSTVPTDGSGELFF. For the CDR3, the DNA is TGCGCCAGCAGCACTGTTCCGACAGATGGTTCCGGGGAGCTGTTTTTT.

J is TRBJ2-1 and V is TRBV7-3, with D possibly TRBD2 on 5 matching bases. V was pared by 0 bases and J by 8 bases, with 17 bases between. Per germline, CDR1 SGHTA and CDR2 FQGTGA. The CDR3 contains 16 residues. CDR3 coding DNA: TGTGCCAGCAGCTTAACCGTCGTCCGGATGAGGGATGAGCAGTTCTTC. This translates into CASSLTVVRMRDEQFF.

The gene calls are TRBV5-1 and TRBJ2-1, with 8 positions matching TRBD2. The germline CDR1 and CDR2 sequences are SGHRS and YFSETQ. The CDR3 is 15 amino acids. J was trimmed by 7 bases and V by 4 bases; bases with no gene match: 10. The CDR3 loop is CASSVLAGRTNEQFF. CDR3 bases: TGCGCCAGCAGCGTTTTAGCGGGGCGAACTAATGAGCAGTTCTTC.

V and J are TRBV7-3 and TRBJ2-1, with 8 bases matching TRBD1. The CDR3 is made up of 17 amino acids. The J segment lost 12 bases and the V segment lost 1 base, leaving 17 bases of the junction unmatched. The V gene's germline CDR1 is SGHTA and CDR2 FQGTGA. DNA for the CDR3: TGTGCCAGCAGCTTAAGGGTTGGGCAGGGGGCCGTGGGCCGGCAGTTCTTC. It yields the protein CASSLRVGQGAVGRQFF.

Turning to this clonotype: A much larger clone differs from this one at a single base, so this may be a read error. The J gene is TRBJ2-7, the V gene TRBV18, with D unclear. From germline, CDR1 is KGHSH and CDR2 LQKENI. The CDR3 sequence is 15 residues long. Trimming cost V 2 bases and J 2 bases, with 13 bases left between them. Here the CDR3 DNA reads TGTGCCAGCTCACCAAGTAGTGGTTTCCCCTACGAGCAGTACTTC. It specifies CASSPSSGFPYEQYF.

The chain carries TRBV5-1 and TRBJ2-3; 10 bases are a match to TRBD2. V dropped 0 bases and J dropped 5; count of bases not matched to a gene: 9. Germline assignment: CDR1 SGHRS and CDR2 YFSETQ. The CDR3 extends over 17 amino acids. CDR3 sequence: CASSLVISGGAEDTQYF. CDR3 DNA: TGCGCCAGCAGCTTGGTGATCAGCGGGGGGGCCGAAGATACGCAGTATTTT.

This chain connects TRBV9 to TRBJ2-5; maybe TRBD2 (5 bases). CDR3 length: 13 residues. V was trimmed by 4 bases and J by 3 bases, leaving 10 bases between them. Per the germline V gene, CDR1 is SGDLS and CDR2 is YYNGEE. CDR3 in DNA: TGTGCCAGCAGCCTACCGGGGAAAGAGACCCAGTACTTC. Translating gives CASSLPGKETQYF. Full variable domain (outside the CDR3, taken from reference TRBV9 and TRBJ2-5): DSGVTQTPKHLITATGQRVTLRCSPRSGDLSVYWYQQSLDQGLQFLIQYYNGEERAKGNILERFSAQQFPDLHSELNLSSLELGDSALYFCASSLPGKETQYFGPGTRLLVL.

This chain joins TRBV29-1 and TRBJ1-1, with a weak D call TRBD1 (5 bases). The CDR3 contains 11 residues. V was clipped by 5 bases and J by 8 bases, with 12 bases between them. CDR1 SQVTM and CDR2 ANQGSEA come from the germline V gene. The CDR3 nucleotides read TGCAGCGTTCGCTCGGGGCAGGAAGCTTTCTTT. It is translated as CSVRSGQEAFF.

This clonotype has a count of ten or more. The chain combines TRBV14 with TRBJ1-6; D remains unclear. Trimming shortened V by 0 bases and J by 7 bases, and 10 bases separated the two germline ends. The CDR3 consists of 15 residues. The germline V gene encodes CDR1 SGHDN and CDR2 FVKESK. Written as DNA, the CDR3 is TGTGCCAGCAGCCAAGATGTGGGTGGGAATTCACCCCTCCACTTT. It is translated as CASSQDVGGNSPLHF.

Concerning this clonotype itself: Since the CDR3 does not end with the conserved phenylalanine or tryptophan, this likely comes from a read error. The limits of the CDR3 on the DNA are not certain, so only TCRdb's listed CDR3 is given. This rearrangement joins TRBV10-3 to TRBJ2-2. The CDR3 region is 15 residues in length, termini included. Looked up from germline, CDR1 is ENHRY and CDR2 is SYGVKD. The CDR3 sequence: CAISASAVLAGELLL.

This chain uses TRBV7-9 with TRBJ2-5; 11 bases match TRBD2. J was trimmed by 4 bases and V by 6 bases; bases with no gene match: 4. CDR3 length: 14 residues. Per germline, CDR1 SEHNR and CDR2 FQNEAQ (reference sequence). Written as DNA, the CDR3 is TGTGCCAGCAGACTTAGCGGGGGGGCAGAGACCCAGTACTTC. Translating it yields CASRLSGGAETQYF.

This chain links TRBV20-1 with TRBJ2-1; 10 nucleotides align to TRBD2. The V gene end was trimmed by 0 bases and the J gene end by 4 bases; junction bases not matched to a gene: 15. There are 19 residues in the CDR3. The germline CDR1 and CDR2 sequences are DFQATT and SNEGSKA (reference sequence). CDR3: CSARDFGLAVGGVYNEQFF. CDR3 sequence (DNA): TGCAGTGCTAGAGATTTCGGACTAGCGGTCGGGGGGGTATACAATGAGCAGTTCTTC.

The J gene is TRBJ1-6, the V gene TRBV20-1, with D perhaps TRBD1 (6 bases). Trimming stripped 1 base from V and 10 bases from J, with 17 bases between. CDR1 and CDR2 (germline): DFQATT, SNEGSKA (reference sequence). CDR3 size: 15 residues. The CDR3 loop is CSARGTRGGGSPLHF. The DNA of the CDR3 is TGCAGTGCTAGAGGGACGCGGGGGGGCGGATCACCCCTCCACTTT.

The chain is built from TRBV12-3 or TRBV12-4 and TRBJ2-7, with D unresolved. The CDR3 covers 14 residues. V was shortened by 7 bases and J by 7 bases, with 20 bases between the two germline ends. This chain's CDR3 is CASTEGPSYNEQYF. CDR3 DNA: TGTGCCAGCACGGAAGGACCTTCCTACAATGAGCAGTACTTC.

The chain's CDR3 is CASSVEWDRAYNEQFF. In nucleotides, the CDR3 is TGTGCCAGCAGCGTAGAATGGGACAGGGCCTACAATGAGCAGTTCTTC. The J gene is TRBJ2-1, the V gene TRBV9, with TRBD1 matching over 9 bases. Trimming cost V 0 bases and J 2 bases; bases outside gene matches: 3. Germline CDR1 SGDLS, CDR2 YYNGEE. The CDR3 contains 16 residues.